The next 24 T cell receptor beta chains were all read from a single sample in a study of a mutant IDH1 vaccine in newly diagnosed glioma. Time point meaning: week 47, end of study. Vaccination comprised doses that each held 300 ug of mutant IDH1 20-mer peptide, plus topical imiquimod. These receptors are not linked to any known antigen. Repertoires were generated with immunoSEQ multiplex PCR, while TCRdb's copy carries only in-frame clones and drops some. The data show about 56,000 clones, around three quarters seen once. Source: PBMCs, taken from a glioma patient whose treatment included an IDH1 peptide vaccine. The source of these receptors is a man between 50 and 59 years old with glioma.

There are many counts of this clone. The chain has TRBV11-2 and TRBJ2-7; 7 bases map to TRBD2. Per the germline V gene, CDR1 is SGHAT and CDR2 is FQNNGV. This CDR3 comprises 16 residues. J lost 0 bases, V lost 5 bases, and 10 bases had no gene match. The CDR3 sequence: CASSPRSGASSYEQYF. In nucleotides, the CDR3 is TGTGCCAGCAGCCCCAGGAGCGGGGCTAGCTCCTACGAGCAGTACTTC. The complete variable domain, with remaining parts taken from reference TRBV11-2 and TRBJ2-7, reads EAGVAQSPRYKIIEKRQSVAFWCNPISGHATLYWYQQILGQGPKLLIQFQNNGVVDDSQLPKDRFSAERLKGVDSTLKIQPAKLEDSAVYLCASSPRSGASSYEQYFGPGTRLTVT.

The V call is TRBV7-2, the J call TRBJ2-1; D is possibly TRBD2 (6 bases). The germline CDR1 and CDR2 sequences are SGHTA and FQGNSA. The CDR3 consists of 15 residues. V was shortened by 1 base and J by 0 bases, with 7 bases between the two germline ends. CDR3: CASSLVEGSYNEQFF. In nucleotides, the CDR3 is TGTGCCAGCAGCTTAGTGGAGGGCTCCTACAATGAGCAGTTCTTC. Drawing the rest from reference TRBV7-2 and TRBJ2-1, the complete variable domain is GAGVSQSPSNKVTEKGKDVELRCDPISGHTALYWYRQSLGQGLEFLIYFQGNSAPDKSGLPSDRFSAERTGGSVSTLTIQRTQQEDSAVYLCASSLVEGSYNEQFFGPGTRLTVL.

The chain links TRBV27 to TRBJ1-2; 7 bases map to TRBD1. V dropped 3 bases and J dropped 2; count of bases not matched to a gene: 0. This CDR3 has 13 residues. CDR1 is MNHEY and CDR2 is SMNVEV in the germline V gene (reference sequence). Here the CDR3 reads CASSLGQNYGYTF. CDR3 nucleotide sequence: TGTGCCAGCAGTTTGGGACAGAACTATGGCTACACCTTC.

The chain employs TRBV7-9 and TRBJ1-1; no reliable D call. With 3 bases removed from V and 0 bases from J, the gap between germline ends came to 11 bases. The CDR3 has 15 residues. From germline, CDR1 is SEHNR and CDR2 FQNEAQ (reference sequence). The CDR3 nucleotides are TGTGCCAGCAGCTTGCCGGGCCCGATGAACACTGAAGCTTTCTTT. Its protein is CASSLPGPMNTEAFF.

The chain combines TRBV5-1 with TRBJ2-1; weak D call: TRBD2 (5 bases). Germline assignment: CDR1 SGHRS and CDR2 YFSETQ. The ends were cut back, 4 bases at V and 9 bases at J, with 17 bases in the middle. The length of the CDR3 is 14 residues. The CDR3 nucleotides read TGCGCCAGCAGCCAGGAGGTAGGCCTGGGTGAGCAGTTCTTC. Protein product: CASSQEVGLGEQFF.

In regard to this clone: Different DNA sequences within this sample yield the same CDR3. The chain joins TRBV30 to TRBJ2-7; 10 nucleotides match TRBD2. Germline V gene data show CDR1 as GTSNPN and CDR2 as SVGIG (reference sequence). The CDR3 spans 15 residues. With V trimmed by 2 bases and J by 1 base, 5 bases remained unmatched. The CDR3 sequence is CAWSWSGGGSYEQYF. The CDR3 DNA reads TGTGCCTGGAGTTGGAGCGGGGGGGGTTCCTACGAGCAGTACTTC.

This chain joins TRBV5-4 and TRBJ2-2; TRBD1 aligns across 9 bases. This CDR3 is built from 16 residues. Trimming took 4 bases from V and 2 from J; bases not matched to a gene: 6. Germline assignment: CDR1 SGHNT and CDR2 YYREEE (reference sequence). CDR3 residues: CASSPTGGFNTGELFF. In DNA form, the CDR3 reads TGTGCCAGCAGCCCAACAGGGGGCTTCAACACCGGGGAGCTGTTTTTT.

This chain joins TRBV2 and TRBJ2-5, with D unresolved. Deletions cut 6 bases from V and 2 bases from J, with 10 bases between. The CDR3 has 13 amino acids. CDR1 SNHLY and CDR2 FYNNEI come from the germline V gene. CDR3 nucleotide sequence: TGTGCCAGCAGATTCGCCAGACAAGAGACCCAGTACTTC. Protein: CASRFARQETQYF. Full variable domain (rest looked up from reference TRBV2 and TRBJ2-5): EPEVTQTPSHQVTQMGQEVILRCVPISNHLYFYWYRQILGQKVEFLVSFYNNEISEKSEIFDDQFSVERPDGSNFTLKIRSTKLEDSAMYFCASRFARQETQYFGPGTRLLVL.

This clone has only one observation. This sequence joins TRBV7-2 and TRBJ1-4, with D tentatively TRBD1 (5 bases). This CDR3 spans 15 amino acids. CDR1 and CDR2 (germline): SGHTA, FQGNSA. V was cut by 4 bases and J by 2 bases, with 11 bases left in between. Written as DNA, the CDR3 is TGTGCCAGCAGCTCCAGGGCTCCCACTAATGAAAAACTGTTTTTT. Residues: CASSSRAPTNEKLFF.

The chain combines TRBV9 with TRBJ2-2; 9 nucleotides line up with TRBD1. The length of the CDR3 is 16 residues. The junction had 6 bases not matched to a gene; V was cut back by 0 bases and J by 6 bases. CDR1 and CDR2 (germline): SGDLS, YYNGEE. CDR3 sequence (DNA): TGTGCCAGCAGCGTAGAGGGACAGGGATATGCCGGGGAGCTGTTTTTT. It yields the protein CASSVEGQGYAGELFF.

J is TRBJ1-4 and V is TRBV29-1; D remains ambiguous. Trimming took 6 bases from V and 6 from J, leaving 11 bases between them. This CDR3 region has 12 residues. Germline V gene lookup returns CDR1 SQVTM and CDR2 ANQGSEA. The CDR3 here is CSVPGGDEKLFF. The CDR3 nucleotides read TGCAGCGTCCCAGGAGGAGATGAAAAACTGTTTTTT.

The chain uses TRBV30 and TRBJ2-3, with D perhaps matching TRBD1 (6 bases). The CDR3 sequence is 13 residues long. Trimming shortened V by 0 bases and J by 4 bases, and 8 bases separated the two germline ends. The germline CDR1 and CDR2 sequences are GTSNPN and SVGIG (reference sequence). The CDR3 bases are TGTGCCTGGAGTGTAAAGGGGGCAGATACGCAGTATTTT. It specifies CAWSVKGADTQYF. Using reference TRBV30 and TRBJ2-3 for the parts outside the CDR3, the full variable domain is SQTIHQWPATLVQPVGSPLSLECTVEGTSNPNLYWYRQAAGRGLQLLFYSVGIGQISSEVPQNLSASRPQDRQFILSSKKLLLSDSGFYLCAWSVKGADTQYFGPGTRLTVL.

The chain uses TRBV4-1 and TRBJ2-7; tentative D call: TRBD1 (5 bases). The CDR3 length is 13 residues. Germline V lookup: CDR1 MGHRA, CDR2 YSYEKL. Between the trimmed V and J ends, which lost 0 bases and 6 bases, there was a span of 9 bases. The CDR3 DNA is TGCGCCAGCAGCCAAGACCCAAGGGGCGAGCAGTACTTC. Protein product: CASSQDPRGEQYF.

The chain is built from TRBV5-4 and TRBJ2-2; 8 positions agree with TRBD1. This CDR3 is built from 16 residues. V gave up 4 bases and J gave up 2 bases; unmatched junction bases: 7. Germline V gene lookup returns CDR1 SGHNT and CDR2 YYREEE (reference sequence). CDR3 residues: CASSINRGANTGELFF. The CDR3 coding sequence is TGTGCCAGCAGCATCAACAGGGGGGCCAACACCGGGGAGCTGTTTTTT.

The chain employs TRBV5-8 and TRBJ1-5; a weak D match, TRBD1 (5 bases). V was shortened by 0 bases and J by 9 bases, with 10 bases between the two germline ends. Germline loops: CDR1 SGHTS, CDR2 YDEGEE. The CDR3 loop spans 13 amino acids. CDR3 DNA sequence: TGTGCCAGCAGCTTGGGAGGGGCTAGGCCCCAGCATTTT. Translation: CASSLGGARPQHF.

J is TRBJ1-3 and V is TRBV10-3; no reliable D call. The germline gives CDR1 ENHRY, CDR2 SYGVKD. This CDR3 is built from 15 residues. Trimming cost V 1 base and J 0 bases, with 7 bases left between them. This chain's CDR3 is CAISELADSGNTIYF. CDR3 in DNA: TGTGCCATCAGTGAGTTGGCGGACTCTGGAAACACCATATATTTT.

The sample holds a few counts of this clone. The rearrangement uses TRBV2 and TRBJ1-5; D is undetermined. The CDR3 contains 13 residues. The V end lost 3 bases, the J end lost 2 bases, and 5 bases lay between the germline ends. Germline CDR1 and CDR2: SNHLY and FYNNEI. The CDR3 spells CASSERGNQPQHF. Written as DNA, the CDR3 is TGTGCCAGCAGTGAGCGGGGCAATCAGCCCCAGCATTTT.

This chain uses TRBV29-1 with TRBJ1-5, with 9 bases aligning to TRBD1. The J segment lost 5 bases and the V segment lost 7 bases, leaving 3 bases of the junction unmatched. This CDR3 is 12 amino acids long. The germline gives CDR1 SQVTM, CDR2 ANQGSEA. CDR3 sequence reads: CSAGTGYQPQHF. CDR3 nucleotide sequence: TGCAGCGCTGGGACAGGGTATCAGCCCCAGCATTTT.

The chain uses TRBV18 and TRBJ2-6; D uncertain. CDR1 is KGHSH, CDR2 LQKENI, per germline. This CDR3 region has 14 residues. Trimming took 4 bases from V and 1 from J, leaving 5 bases between them. This CDR3 is CASSLRSGANVLTF. As DNA, the CDR3 is TGTGCCAGCTCACTCAGGTCTGGGGCCAACGTCCTGACTTTC.

This sequence joins TRBV5-1 and TRBJ2-5; D remains ambiguous. Trimming took 4 bases from V and 5 from J, leaving 9 bases between them. The CDR3 contains 12 residues. CDR1 is SGHRS, CDR2 YFSETQ, per germline. CDR3 protein: CASSIEEETQYF. CDR3 DNA: TGCGCCAGCAGCATAGAAGAGGAGACCCAGTACTTC.

The rearrangement links TRBV30 to TRBJ1-1, with D tentatively TRBD1 (5 bases). Germline V gene lookup returns CDR1 GTSNPN and CDR2 SVGIG (reference sequence). Trimming left V 3 bases short and J 1 base short, with 9 bases between. The CDR3 contains 13 residues. CDR3 residues: CAWRATANTEAFF. As DNA, the CDR3 is TGTGCCTGGAGAGCGACAGCGAACACTGAAGCTTTCTTT. The complete variable domain, with remaining parts taken from reference TRBV30 and TRBJ1-1, reads SQTIHQWPATLVQPVGSPLSLECTVEGTSNPNLYWYRQAAGRGLQLLFYSVGIGQISSEVPQNLSASRPQDRQFILSSKKLLLSDSGFYLCAWRATANTEAFFGQGTRLTVV.

The chain recombines TRBV19 with TRBJ2-1; weak D call: TRBD2 (6 bases). Trimming took off 8 bases at V and 6 bases at J, with 14 bases between the two ends. The germline V gene has CDR1 LNHDA and CDR2 SQIVND (reference sequence). The CDR3 contains 13 residues. DNA for the CDR3: TGTGCCAGTCCTATCCCCGGGGGCAATGAGCAGTTCTTC. This translates into CASPIPGGNEQFF. The whole variable domain, filled in from reference TRBV19 and TRBJ2-1, reads DGGITQSPKYLFRKEGQNVTLSCEQNLNHDAMYWYRQDPGQGLRLIYYSQIVNDFQKGDIAEGYSVSREKKESFPLTVTSAQKNPTAFYLCASPIPGGNEQFFGPGTRLTVL.

This chain links TRBV30 with TRBJ1-5, with D possibly being TRBD1 (5 bases). Germline lookup yields CDR1 GTSNPN and CDR2 SVGIG (reference sequence). V lost 1 base and J 5 bases, leaving 12 bases between the germline ends. The CDR3 is 14 residues long. The CDR3 DNA is TGTGCCTGGAGTGCCGTGGGGGGGGATCAGCCCCAGCATTTT. Protein product: CAWSAVGGDQPQHF.

This sequence joins TRBV6-5 and TRBJ1-1, with D maybe TRBD1 (5 bases). CDR3 length equals 12 residues. Germline loops: CDR1 MNHEY, CDR2 SVGAGI. Trimming removed 2 bases from V and 9 bases from J, with 10 bases in between. The chain's CDR3 is CASSYGAGKAFF. CDR3 in DNA: TGTGCCAGCAGTTACGGCGCAGGGAAAGCTTTCTTT.